These 15 T cell receptor beta chains were sequenced from one sample in a study of T cell responses to AZD1222 COVID-19 vaccine. Sequenced by immunoSEQ multiplex PCR; TCRdb stores in-frame clones only, minus some. The sample includes about 120,000 clones, over 80% of them seen just once. This specimen was peripheral blood, taken on day 0 of AZD1222 vaccination. All receptors derive from an adult in good health.

This chain's CDR3 is CASSVAGGRNEKLFF. The CDR3 bases are TGTGCCAGCAGCGTAGCTGGGGGCCGTAATGAAAAACTGTTTTTT. The chain employs TRBV9 and TRBJ1-4; TRBD1 might be the D (6 bases). There are 15 residues in the CDR3. V was clipped by 0 bases and J by 4 bases, with 10 bases between them. Germline V gene lookup returns CDR1 SGDLS and CDR2 YYNGEE.

The chain uses TRBV7-2 and TRBJ1-4; D remains ambiguous. There are 13 residues in the CDR3. The V and J ends lost 2 bases and 8 bases respectively, with 9 bases between them. From germline, CDR1 is SGHTA and CDR2 FQGNSA. In DNA, the CDR3 is TGTGCCAGCAGCTTAACGGCGGAAGAAAAACTGTTTTTT. It specifies CASSLTAEEKLFF.

CDR3 loop: CSAREKEQFF. The CDR3 coding sequence is TGCAGTGCTAGAGAAAAGGAGCAGTTCTTC. This chain connects TRBV20-1 to TRBJ2-1; no definite D call. CDR1 is DFQATT, CDR2 SNEGSKA, per germline (reference sequence). The CDR3 totals 10 residues. Trimming cost V 0 bases and J 10 bases, with 4 bases left between them.

This clone was picked up a small number of times. The chain links TRBV18 to TRBJ2-1; unclear D gene. Germline V gene sequence: CDR1 KGHSH, CDR2 LQKENI. This CDR3 has 11 amino acids. V was cut by 5 bases and J by 6 bases, with 5 bases left in between. CDR3 DNA sequence: TGTGCCAGCTCAAATAGCAATGAGCAGTTCTTC. This sequence encodes CASSNSNEQFF.

This rearrangement joins TRBV5-8 to TRBJ2-1; 9 bases map to TRBD1. This CDR3 has 15 amino acids. Germline V gives CDR1 SGHTS, CDR2 YDEGEE. The trim removed 2 bases at V and 6 bases at J, leaving 6 bases unmatched. The CDR3 protein is CASSFGTGSGNEQFF. The CDR3 DNA follows: TGTGCCAGCAGCTTTGGGACAGGGTCGGGCAATGAGCAGTTCTTC.

This chain links TRBV27 with TRBJ2-3; a possible D gene is TRBD2 (6 bases). Trimming cost V 6 bases and J 0 bases, with 10 bases left between them. CDR1 MNHEY and CDR2 SMNVEV come from the germline V gene (reference sequence). This CDR3 spans 14 amino acids. The DNA of the CDR3 is TGTGCCAGCAGATCAGGGACTAGCACAGATACGCAGTATTTT. Translating it yields CASRSGTSTDTQYF.

The V and J genes are TRBV19 and TRBJ1-2; 7 bases match TRBD1. The CDR3 has 15 amino acids. V was clipped by 3 bases and J by 1 base; unmatched bases: 5. Germline V gene lookup returns CDR1 LNHDA and CDR2 SQIVND (reference sequence). The CDR3 protein is CASSIGTANNYGYTF. CDR3 coding DNA: TGTGCCAGTAGTATCGGGACAGCGAATAACTATGGCTACACCTTC.

The V gene is TRBV16, the J gene TRBJ2-2, with 10 positions matching TRBD2. The CDR3 is made up of 19 amino acids. After removal of 3 bases from V and 0 bases from J, the junction contained 10 bases not matched to a gene. Germline V gene lookup returns CDR1 KGHSY and CDR2 FQNENV. CDR3 sequence reads: CASSHLLAGDKTNTGELFF. CDR3 coding DNA: TGTGCCAGCAGCCATCTCCTAGCGGGGGATAAAACGAACACCGGGGAGCTGTTTTTT.

This chain joins TRBV5-1 and TRBJ2-3; 9 nucleotides match TRBD2. CDR3 length: 17 amino acids. Trimming removed 1 base from V and 5 bases from J; junction bases left unmatched: 11. CDR1 SGHRS and CDR2 YFSETQ come from the germline V gene. In DNA form, the CDR3 reads TGCGCCAGCAGCTTGACTCCATTAGCGGGGGTGGGAGATACGCAGTATTTT. Encoded protein: CASSLTPLAGVGDTQYF.

The chain employs TRBV4-1 and TRBJ2-3, with 10 bases aligning to TRBD1. Germline CDR1 and CDR2: MGHRA and YSYEKL. J lost 2 bases, V lost 3 bases, and 17 bases had no gene match. The CDR3 totals 20 residues. The CDR3 region is CASSQKPGQGTSIITDTQYF. The DNA of the CDR3 is TGCGCCAGCAGCCAGAAACCGGGACAGGGGACATCTATAATCACAGATACGCAGTATTTT.

CDR3: CASSFRRGQPQHF. For the CDR3, the DNA is TGTGCCAGCAGTTTCCGGCGAGGTCAGCCCCAGCATTTT. V and J are TRBV28 and TRBJ1-5, with no clear D. The length of the CDR3 is 13 residues. Germline CDR1 MDHEN, CDR2 SYDVKM. Trimming left V 3 bases short and J 6 bases short, with 9 bases between.

The V call is TRBV29-1, the J call TRBJ2-3; TRBD1 aligns across 9 bases. Looked up from germline, CDR1 is SQVTM and CDR2 is ANQGSEA. J was trimmed by 3 bases and V by 3 bases; bases with no gene match: 10. The CDR3 extends over 16 amino acids. In nucleotides, the CDR3 is TGCAGCGTTGAGGGCGGTACAGGGGGCCGGACAGATACGCAGTATTTT. It yields the protein CSVEGGTGGRTDTQYF.

V usage is TRBV6-5 and J usage is TRBJ1-1; tentatively, D is TRBD1 (5 bases). The length of the CDR3 is 15 residues. The V end was cut by 6 bases, the J end by 0 bases, with 14 bases between. Germline V gene lookup returns CDR1 MNHEY and CDR2 SVGAGI. The DNA for the CDR3 is TGTGCCAGCAGCATAGAACCGGGACTGAACACTGAAGCTTTCTTT. It translates to CASSIEPGLNTEAFF.

The chain joins TRBV28 to TRBJ2-7; TRBD2 might be the D (6 bases). The ends were cut back, 2 bases at V and 4 bases at J, with 21 bases in the middle. This CDR3 has 17 residues. Germline V gene lookup returns CDR1 MDHEN and CDR2 SYDVKM. The CDR3 coding sequence is TGTGCCAGCAGTTTAGAGGCGGACTACCAGGTTTTGTACGAGCAGTACTTC. Its translation is CASSLEADYQVLYEQYF.

This rearrangement joins TRBV30 to TRBJ2-3; 7 nucleotides match TRBD2. Germline loops: CDR1 GTSNPN, CDR2 SVGIG (reference sequence). V dropped 5 bases and J dropped 5; count of bases not matched to a gene: 7. The CDR3 is 13 amino acids. The CDR3 nucleotides read TGTGCCTGGTGTTCGGGGGGAGAAGATACGCAGTATTTT. Translating it yields CAWCSGGEDTQYF. The whole variable domain, remainder taken from reference TRBV30 and TRBJ2-3, is SQTIHQWPATLVQPVGSPLSLECTVEGTSNPNLYWYRQAAGRGLQLLFYSVGIGQISSEVPQNLSASRPQDRQFILSSKKLLLSDSGFYLCAWCSGGEDTQYFGPGTRLTVL.